A selection of T cell receptor beta chains follows, all from one sample in a study of T cells after posttransplantation cyclophosphamide. The repertoire was sequenced with immunoSEQ multiplex PCR; TCRdb's copy has only in-frame clones and lacks some. The profile shows some 20,000 clones, 95% to 98% of them singletons. Sequenced input: naive CD4+ T cells sorted from PBMCs. The receptors originated from a man aged 35 to 55 in good health, CMV-negative, and a related stem cell transplant donor. CDR3s include the opening cysteine and the closing phenylalanine or tryptophan. A D gene is named only where the DNA matches it firmly. Where a row states a size, it is once, few, many or the class of an expanded clone; other rows omit it.

clone size	V gene	D gene	J gene	CDR3 DNA	CDR3 protein
NA	TRBV7-2	NA	TRBJ2-3	TGTGCCAGCAGCAGCGGCCCGGGGATAGATACGCAGTATTTT	CASSSGPGIDTQYF
NA	TRBV5-4	TRBD1	TRBJ2-7	TGTGCCAGCAGCTTGTTGGAGGGACAGGACTCATTC	CASSLLEGQDSF
NA	TRBV19	NA	TRBJ1-1	TGTGCCAGTAGTATAAGGACATCGAGCACTGAAGCTTTCTTT	CASSIRTSSTEAFF
NA	TRBV30	TRBD1	TRBJ1-3	TGTGCCTGGAGGGGACAGGGGCATTCGGACACCATATATTTT	CAWRGQGHSDTIYF
NA	TRBV29-1	TRBD2	TRBJ2-2	TGCAGCGTTCTAGCGGGGCTCAACACCGGGGAGCTGTTTTTT	CSVLAGLNTGELFF
NA	TRBV2	NA	TRBJ2-7	TGTGCCAGCAGTGATCAGCGGCTACCCTACGAGCAGTACTTC	CASSDQRLPYEQYF
NA	TRBV5-1	TRBD1	TRBJ1-5	TGCGCCAGCAGCTTGGAGGGACAGAGTAGCAATCAGCCCCAGCATTTT	CASSLEGQSSNQPQHF
NA	TRBV14	NA	TRBJ2-1	TGTGCCAGCAGCCAAGGGCCCCCAAATGAGCAGTTCTTC	CASSQGPPNEQFF
NA	TRBV21-1	NA	TRBJ2-7	TGTGCCAGCAGCGCTCGGACCGGGACTAGCGGGAGGGACGAGCAGTACTTC	CASSARTGTSGRDEQYF
once	TRBV27	NA	TRBJ2-3	TGTGCCAGCAGTTTATCGGGAGCGAAAATAGATACGCAGTATTTT	CASSLSGAKIDTQYF
NA	TRBV5-4	TRBD1	TRBJ1-2	TGTGCCAGCAGCTTGGTGGACAGGGGAGCCTATGGCTACACCTTC	CASSLVDRGAYGYTF
few	TRBV28	TRBD1	TRBJ2-7	TGTGCCAGCAGTCCATGGGACAGGGACTACGAGCAGTACTTC	CASSPWDRDYEQYF
NA	TRBV2	NA	TRBJ1-2	TGTGCCAGCAGTGGTGACTCGAACTATGGCTACACCTTC	CASSGDSNYGYTF
NA	TRBV19	TRBD2	TRBJ2-5	TGTGCCAGTAGTCCGGGAGGGCCCTGGGAGACCCAGTACTTC	CASSPGGPWETQYF
NA	TRBV27	NA	TRBJ2-7	TGTGCCAGCAGTCCCAGTGTGTACGAGCAGTACTTC	CASSPSVYEQYF
NA	TRBV10-3	TRBD1	TRBJ2-7	TGTGCCATCAGTGGTCGAGGGACAGCCTCCTACGAGCAGTACTTC	CAISGRGTASYEQYF
once	TRBV7-9	TRBD1	TRBJ2-7	TGTGCCAGCAACCCGGACGGCACAGGGGGCAGGCAGTACTTC	CASNPDGTGGRQYF